This TCR beta chain was recorded in a study of T cells after yellow fever vaccination. As for the study in general: Low-cell-number fractions were prepared with SMART-Seq v4 Ultra Low Input.

As TCR cDNA was made by 5'RACE template switching, a universal primer site and UMIs were added. A single record per CDR3 protein comes from TCRdb applying MiXCR to the 5' RACE reads. The repertoire holds 610,000 or so distinct CDR3 sequences, with roughly an eighth as singletons. Study-wide findings and caveats: Primary-vaccination clones mostly resurfaced post-booster (96% CD4, 75% to 90% CD8). The appearance of a small share of clonotypes in both CD4 and CD8 compartments was observed.

V was pared by 6 bases and J by 8 bases, with 14 bases between. This CDR3 is built from 13 residues. Note on this clonotype: Antigen unknown.

The rearrangement uses TRBV12-3 or TRBV12-4 and TRBJ1-3; D not resolved. Specimen: PBMCs, collected on the day of the yellow fever booster vaccination. The TCR originated in a man in his thirties or forties who received the YFV17D yellow fever vaccine. The CDR3 DNA reads as TGTGCCAGCAGCCCTTATTTAGGAGACACCATATATTTT. This encodes CASSPYLGDTIYF.